These 9 T cell receptor beta chains originate from one sample sequenced in a study of T cell repertoires in cytomegalovirus infection. Using its own MiXCR run on the reads, TCRdb lists one record per CDR3 protein. The repertoire holds under 850,000 distinct CDR3 sequences, with roughly a third as singletons. Their target antigens are unknown. Specimen: cultured PBMCs, collected from culture after CMV antigen stimulation. These receptors all come from a human donor in good health (CMV status not recorded). Some clones in this sample may be carry-over from other donors' samples.

The V and J genes are TRBV7-2 and TRBJ2-6; D is perhaps TRBD1 (5 bases). The CDR3 length is 15 residues. The V end lost 5 bases, the J end lost 3 bases, and 11 bases lay between the germline ends. CDR1 and CDR2 from the germline V gene are SGHTA and FQGNSA. The CDR3 is CASSRKQVGANVLTF. The CDR3 DNA follows: TGTGCCAGCAGCCGAAAACAGGTTGGGGCCAACGTCCTGACTTTC.

This clonotype was counted at least ten times. The V and J genes are TRBV28 and TRBJ2-3, with D unclear. The length of the CDR3 is 14 residues. V shed 2 bases and J shed 4 bases, with 10 bases lying between them. Germline V lookup: CDR1 MDHEN, CDR2 SYDVKM. The CDR3 coding sequence is TGTGCCAGCAGTTTAGTCCACCGCCCAGATACGCAGTATTTT. As protein: CASSLVHRPDTQYF.

CDR3: CASQPGQGTNYGYTF. In DNA form, the CDR3 reads TGTGCCAGTCAACCGGGACAGGGGACTAACTATGGCTACACCTTC. The chain is built from TRBV2 and TRBJ1-2, with 10 bases aligning to TRBD1. The junction had 7 bases not matched to a gene; V was cut back by 9 bases and J by 0 bases. Germline V gene lookup returns CDR1 SNHLY and CDR2 FYNNEI. The CDR3 consists of 15 residues.

This clonotype was observed a few times. J is TRBJ2-3 and V is TRBV12-3 or TRBV12-4; the match to TRBD1 covers 8 bases. CDR3 length: 16 amino acids. V lost 6 bases, J lost 7 bases, and 15 bases stayed unmatched. CDR3 amino acids: CASRGAGQGKRHTQYF. The DNA of the CDR3 is TGTGCCAGCAGGGGAGCTGGACAGGGAAAGAGGCATACGCAGTATTTT.

There are a few counts of this clonotype. The rearrangement uses TRBV20-1 and TRBJ2-5; D gene ambiguous. In germline, CDR1 is DFQATT, CDR2 SNEGSKA (reference sequence). V was trimmed by 6 bases and J by 3 bases, leaving 11 bases between them. The CDR3 contains 12 residues. The CDR3 bases are TGCAGTGCCTGGACCCAAAAAGAGACCCAGTACTTC. Translation gives CSAWTQKETQYF.

This chain uses TRBV6-1 with TRBJ1-3; D may be TRBD1 (5 bases). CDR1 is MNHNS, CDR2 SASEGT, per germline. This CDR3 region has 13 residues. The V end was cut by 7 bases, the J end by 8 bases, with 15 bases between. The CDR3 reads CASTTELGDTIYF. In DNA form, the CDR3 reads TGTGCCAGCACCACTGAACTAGGGGACACCATATATTTT.

The rearrangement uses TRBV7-2 and TRBJ2-2; 12 nucleotides align to TRBD2. CDR1 is SGHTA and CDR2 is FQGNSA in the germline V gene. J lost 6 bases, V lost 5 bases, and 7 bases had no gene match. CDR3 length equals 16 residues. CDR3 DNA: TGTGCCAGCAGCCCTCCTAGCGGGAGGGCCTCCGGGGAGCTGTTTTTT. It yields the protein CASSPPSGRASGELFF. The full variable domain, with the rest looked up from reference TRBV7-2 and TRBJ2-2, is GAGVSQSPSNKVTEKGKDVELRCDPISGHTALYWYRQSLGQGLEFLIYFQGNSAPDKSGLPSDRFSAERTGGSVSTLTIQRTQQEDSAVYLCASSPPSGRASGELFFGEGSRLTVL.

The chain employs TRBV6-2 or TRBV6-3 and TRBJ2-7; TRBD2 matches at 13 bases. Trimming cost V 5 bases and J 0 bases; bases outside gene matches: 16. The CDR3 is made up of 20 amino acids. CDR1 and CDR2 (germline): MNHEY, SVGEGT. CDR3 in DNA: TGTGCCAGCAGTACCCCCCGGACTAGCGGGAGCCCTACAAGCTCCTACGAGCAGTACTTC. Its translation is CASSTPRTSGSPTSSYEQYF.

The genes are TRBV6-8 and TRBJ1-1; TRBD1 is a possible D gene (5 bases). This CDR3 region has 17 residues. The ends were cut back, 0 bases at V and 0 bases at J, with 14 bases in the middle. Germline values: CDR1 MNHGY, CDR2 SAAAGT. CDR3 residues: CASSYSGGSRLNTEAFF. The DNA of the CDR3 is TGTGCCAGCAGTTACTCGGGGGGTAGTAGACTGAACACTGAAGCTTTCTTT.